The entry that follows covers one TCR beta chain sequence. Its antigen is not known. This sample was included in a study of blood T cells in healthy people across ages. Every sample had a minimum of 6.5 million PBMCs isolated. Study observations and caveats: Naive T cell percentage strongly correlated with TCR beta diversity.

V was clipped by 6 bases and J by 11 bases, with 7 bases between them. Germline assignment: CDR1 DFQATT and CDR2 SNEGSKA (reference sequence). The CDR3 length is 8 residues. For the second PCR, which ran for roughly 6 to 12 cycles, a sample-barcoded 5' primer and a J-beta primer mix were used. Each cDNA molecule, via a template-switch adaptor with 12 random nucleotides, was tagged. Researchers report that each sample yielded at least 3 million CDR3-containing paired-end reads. TCRdb reanalysed the 5' RACE reads using MiXCR and keeps one entry per CDR3 protein. The profile shows 1.8 million or so distinct CDR3 sequences, about 39% of them singletons.

Sequenced input: blood. This rearrangement joins TRBV20-1 to TRBJ1-1; the D is unclear. This sequence was found in a human donor in good health. CDR3 in DNA: TGCAGTGCCCAATTCGCTTTCTTT. It codes for CSAQFAFF.